The table lists the clone carrying this TCR beta chain with a few counts. Its antigen remains unidentified. TCRdb re-analysed the reads in MiXCR, keeping a single row per CDR3 protein. The data hold approximately 500,000 distinct CDR3 sequences, with 16% observed a single time. Trimming shortened V by 4 bases and J by 7 bases, and 14 bases separated the two germline ends. The CDR3 loop spans 14 amino acids. Looked up from germline, CDR1 is SGDLS and CDR2 is YYNGEE. The data derive from a study of T cell repertoires in cytomegalovirus infection. About the study: Carrying CMV and the relevant HLA type showed in public TCR beta signatures. Study-wide results and limits: CMV-specific TCR beta clonotypes restricted by HLA-C were the ones dominating the ex vivo response.

The chain links TRBV9 to TRBJ2-2, with D perhaps TRBD2 (5 bases). The sequencing sample was made of CD8+ T cells from PBMCs. The source of this sequence is a human donor in good health (CMV status not recorded). Some clones in this sample may be carry-over from other donors' samples. CDR3 nucleotides: TGTGCCAGCAGCCCTCCGGGGTCGGGCGGGGAGCTGTTTTTT. Translating gives CASSPPGSGGELFF.